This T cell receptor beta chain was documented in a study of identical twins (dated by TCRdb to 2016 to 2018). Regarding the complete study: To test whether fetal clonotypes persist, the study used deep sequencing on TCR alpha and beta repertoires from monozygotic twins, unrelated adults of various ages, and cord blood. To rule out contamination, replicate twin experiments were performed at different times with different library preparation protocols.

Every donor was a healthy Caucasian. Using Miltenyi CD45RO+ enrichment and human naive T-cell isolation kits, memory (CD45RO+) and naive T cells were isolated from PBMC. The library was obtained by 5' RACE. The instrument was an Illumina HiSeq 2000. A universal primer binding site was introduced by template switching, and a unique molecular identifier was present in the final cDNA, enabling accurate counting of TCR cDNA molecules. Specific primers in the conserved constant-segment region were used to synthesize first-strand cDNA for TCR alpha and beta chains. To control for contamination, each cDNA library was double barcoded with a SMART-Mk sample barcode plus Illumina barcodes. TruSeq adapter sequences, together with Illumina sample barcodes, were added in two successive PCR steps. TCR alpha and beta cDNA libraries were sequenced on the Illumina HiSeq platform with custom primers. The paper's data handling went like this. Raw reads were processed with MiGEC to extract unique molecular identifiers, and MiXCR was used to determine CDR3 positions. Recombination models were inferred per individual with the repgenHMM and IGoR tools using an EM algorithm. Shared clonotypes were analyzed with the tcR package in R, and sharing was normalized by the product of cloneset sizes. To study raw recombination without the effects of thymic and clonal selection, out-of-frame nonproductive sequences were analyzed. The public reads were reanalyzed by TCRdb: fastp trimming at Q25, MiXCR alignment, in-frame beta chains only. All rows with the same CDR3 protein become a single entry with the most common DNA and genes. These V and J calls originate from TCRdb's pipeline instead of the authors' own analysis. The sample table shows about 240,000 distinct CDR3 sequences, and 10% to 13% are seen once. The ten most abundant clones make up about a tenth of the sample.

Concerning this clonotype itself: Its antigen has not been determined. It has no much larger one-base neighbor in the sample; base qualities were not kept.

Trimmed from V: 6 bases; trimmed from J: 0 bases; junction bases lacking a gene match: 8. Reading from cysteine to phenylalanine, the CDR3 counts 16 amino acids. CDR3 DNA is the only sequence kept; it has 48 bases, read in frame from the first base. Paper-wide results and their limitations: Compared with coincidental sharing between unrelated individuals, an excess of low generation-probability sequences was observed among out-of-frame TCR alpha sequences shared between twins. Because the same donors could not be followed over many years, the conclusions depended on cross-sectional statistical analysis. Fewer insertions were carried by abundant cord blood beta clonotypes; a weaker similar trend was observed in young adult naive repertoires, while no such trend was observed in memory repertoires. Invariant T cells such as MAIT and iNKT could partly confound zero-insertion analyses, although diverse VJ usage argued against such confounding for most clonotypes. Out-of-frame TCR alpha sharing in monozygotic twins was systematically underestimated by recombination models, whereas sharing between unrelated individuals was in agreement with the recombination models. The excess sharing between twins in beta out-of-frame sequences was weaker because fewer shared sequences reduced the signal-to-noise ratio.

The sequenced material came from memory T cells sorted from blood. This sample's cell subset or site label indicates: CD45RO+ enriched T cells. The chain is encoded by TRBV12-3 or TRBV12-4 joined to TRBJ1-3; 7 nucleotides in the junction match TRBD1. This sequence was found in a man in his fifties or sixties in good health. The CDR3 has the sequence CASSRGGQNSGNTIYF. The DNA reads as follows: TGTGCCAGCAGCCGCGGGGGACAGAACTCTGGAAACACCATATATTTT.